The present T cell receptor (beta chain) was sequenced within a study of cytomegalovirus exposure and HLA in healthy donors. Findings and caveats of the study: The study recorded around 160 TCR beta chains that were cytomegalovirus-associated.

The donors were part of the validation cohort of 95 to 150 subjects. That cohort was separate from the first cohort, which comprised 550 to 750 subjects. With 3 bases removed from V and 0 bases from J, the gap between germline ends came to 12 bases. Germline V CDR1 and CDR2: SNHLY, FYNNEI. The CDR3 is 15 residues long. With regard to this clone: Antigen specificity is unknown.

Assay: immunoSEQ multiplex PCR; the TCRdb copy retains only in-frame clones and omits some. Of fewer than 150,000 clones listed, about 86% are singletons. J is TRBJ2-7 and V is TRBV2; the D gene is possibly TRBD2 (5 bases). The clonotype originates from a woman in her late teens or twenties in good health and CMV-seropositive. The source material was PBMCs. As DNA, the CDR3 is TGTGCCAGCAGTGATAAGCGGACGGGCTCCTACGAGCAGTACTTC. Protein: CASSDKRTGSYEQYF. The full variable domain, in which reference TRBV2 and TRBJ2-7 provide the parts outside the CDR3, is EPEVTQTPSHQVTQMGQEVILRCVPISNHLYFYWYRQILGQKVEFLVSFYNNEISEKSEIFDDQFSVERPDGSNFTLKIRSTKLEDSAMYFCASSDKRTGSYEQYFGPGTRLTVT.